This entry concerns a single T cell receptor beta chain. Its target is unknown. This record comes from a study of early T cells in non-severe SARS-CoV-2 infection. About the study: Unpaired chains resulted from sequencing bulk RNA of unsorted whole blood.

Unique molecular identifiers were attached to individual cDNA molecules. From the 5' RACE reads, TCRdb called clonotypes with MiXCR, one entry per CDR3 protein. The sample has about 83,000 distinct CDR3 sequences; approximately 13% are singletons. Germline V gene data show CDR1 as DFQATT and CDR2 as SNEGSKA (reference sequence). Trimming took off 6 bases at V and 0 bases at J, with 12 bases between the two ends. This CDR3 is built from 13 residues. Study observations and caveats: Private and CD4 specificities were missed by VDJdb matching, which favored anti-spike CD8 responses.

The chain combines TRBV20-1 with TRBJ2-7, with unresolved D. Material for sequencing was whole blood. The TCR comes from an adult who was a healthcare worker with PCR-confirmed SARS-CoV-2 infection or an uninfected control (not recorded which). DNA of the CDR3: TGCAGTGCCCGCGATGGAAGCTCCTACGAGCAGTACTTC. This sequence encodes CSARDGSSYEQYF.